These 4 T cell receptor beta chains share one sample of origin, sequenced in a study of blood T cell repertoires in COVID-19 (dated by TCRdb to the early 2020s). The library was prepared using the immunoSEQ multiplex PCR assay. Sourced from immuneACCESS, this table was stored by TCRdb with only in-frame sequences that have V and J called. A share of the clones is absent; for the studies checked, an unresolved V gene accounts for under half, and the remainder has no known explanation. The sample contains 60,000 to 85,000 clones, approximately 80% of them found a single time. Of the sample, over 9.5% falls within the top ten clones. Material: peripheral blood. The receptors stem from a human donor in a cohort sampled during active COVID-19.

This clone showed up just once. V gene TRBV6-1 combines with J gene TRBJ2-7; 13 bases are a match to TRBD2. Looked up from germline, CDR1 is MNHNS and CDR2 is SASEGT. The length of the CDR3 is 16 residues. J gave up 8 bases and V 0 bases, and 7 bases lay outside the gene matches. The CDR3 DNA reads TGTGCCAGCAGTGAAGCAGGACTAGCGGGAGTCCTCAAGCAGTACGTC. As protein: CASSEAGLAGVLKQYV.

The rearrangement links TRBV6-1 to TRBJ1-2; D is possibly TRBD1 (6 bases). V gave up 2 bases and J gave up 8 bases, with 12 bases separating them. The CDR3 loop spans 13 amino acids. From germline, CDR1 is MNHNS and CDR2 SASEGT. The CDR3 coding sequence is TGTGCCAGCAGTGAACCGGGGGGGGGCGGCTACACCTTC. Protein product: CASSEPGGGGYTF.

The CDR3 spells CASSSLTSGDTDTQYF. DNA for the CDR3: TGTGCCAGCAGTTCCTTGACTAGCGGGGACACAGATACGCAGTATTTT. The rearrangement links TRBV5-6 to TRBJ2-3; TRBD2 matches 11 bases. The CDR3 is 16 residues long. CDR1 is SGHDT, CDR2 YYEEEE, per germline. V shed 5 bases and J 2 bases; nucleotides not matched to a gene: 7.

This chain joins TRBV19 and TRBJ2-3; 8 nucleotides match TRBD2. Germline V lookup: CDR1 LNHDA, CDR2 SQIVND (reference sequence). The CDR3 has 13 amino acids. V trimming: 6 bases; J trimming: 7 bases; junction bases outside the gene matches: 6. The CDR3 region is CASRQAGVNTQYF. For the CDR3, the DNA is TGTGCCAGTAGGCAAGCGGGAGTTAATACGCAGTATTTT.